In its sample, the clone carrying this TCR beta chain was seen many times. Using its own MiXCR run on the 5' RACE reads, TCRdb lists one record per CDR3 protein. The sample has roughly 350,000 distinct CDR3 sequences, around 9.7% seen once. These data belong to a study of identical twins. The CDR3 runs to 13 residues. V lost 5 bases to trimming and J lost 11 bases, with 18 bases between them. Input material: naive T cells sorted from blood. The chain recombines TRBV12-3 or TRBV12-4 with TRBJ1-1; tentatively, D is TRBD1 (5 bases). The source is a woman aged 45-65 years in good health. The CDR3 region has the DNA TGTGCCAGCAGTGCCCGGGGGGGAAGAACGGCTTTCTTT. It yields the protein CASSARGGRTAFF.